Reported below is one TCR beta chain. What it binds is unknown. This CDR3 is 13 amino acids long. V lost 5 bases to trimming and J lost 2 bases; unmatched junction nucleotides: 3. From germline, CDR1 is SGHVS and CDR2 FQNEAQ. The sample belongs to a study of long-term antiretroviral therapy in people with HIV. Study findings and constraints: Pre-ART expanded TRB clones stayed dominant throughout, though often decreasing after ART.

Version v3.0 of the immunoSEQ assay was performed at survey level. TCRdb's copy holds only in-frame clones and misses some; the assay was immunoSEQ multiplex PCR. This sample yields about 31,000 clones, of which 75% to 90% are seen a single time; roughly 3.5% belongs to the top ten. The chain recombines TRBV7-8 with TRBJ2-7; the match to TRBD2 covers 7 bases. The TCR sequence derives from a man younger than 35 with HIV. This material consisted of unsorted PBMCs, taken 0.8 years before starting antiretroviral therapy. The CDR3 DNA is TGTGCCAGCAGCCGCGGGGGAACCTACGAGCAGTACTTC. Translation: CASSRGGTYEQYF.